This T cell receptor beta chain is drawn from a study of T cell responses to AZD1222 COVID-19 vaccine. Generated by immunoSEQ multiplex PCR, the TCRdb table keeps only in-frame clones and is missing some. The sample carries over 150,000 clones, around nine tenths recorded once. This receptor was obtained from an adult in good health. The sample was peripheral blood, taken on day 0 of AZD1222 vaccination.

CDR3 in amino acids: CASAMNTEAFF. CDR3 bases: TGCGCCAGCGCAATGAACACTGAAGCTTTCTTT. V is TRBV4-1 and J is TRBJ1-1; unclear D gene. This CDR3 spans 11 amino acids. CDR1 is MGHRA and CDR2 is YSYEKL in the germline V gene. V lost 8 bases and J lost 0, with 4 bases in between.